This T cell receptor beta chain was captured by sequencing in a study of cytomegalovirus exposure and HLA in healthy donors. This clone was seen only once. The trim removed 5 bases at V and 1 base at J, leaving 6 bases unmatched. CDR3 size: 16 residues. Germline V gene lookup returns CDR1 SGHRS and CDR2 YFSETQ. Researchers ran the PCR with 60 Vbeta and 13 Jbeta primers. TCRdb's copy holds only in-frame clones and misses some; the assay was immunoSEQ multiplex PCR. This table holds a few hundred thousand clones, 84% found once. This chain uses TRBV5-1 with TRBJ2-3, with 11 bases fitting TRBD2. The clonotype originates from a woman between 40 and 50 years old in good health and CMV-seropositive. Sequencing used PBMCs. CDR3 residues: CASRQLAGVGTDTQYF. DNA of the CDR3: TGCGCCAGCAGGCAACTAGCGGGGGTCGGCACAGATACGCAGTATTTT.